One sample yielded the 16 T cell receptor beta chains listed below, sequenced in a study of cytomegalovirus exposure and HLA in healthy donors. PCR amplification relied on 60 Vbeta primers (plus 13 Jbeta primers). Produced via immunoSEQ multiplex PCR; TCRdb's table is partial and in-frame only. Among roughly 150,000 clones, roughly 70% were seen once, and the ten largest hold under 7%. The sample taken for sequencing was PBMCs. These receptors all stem from a woman younger than 30 in good health and CMV-seropositive.

The V and J genes are TRBV6-7 and TRBJ1-1; D uncertain. TRBV6-7 is sorted into the ORF group, with uncertain function. The CDR3 covers 18 residues. V lost 1 base and J lost 1, with 19 bases in between. CDR3 sequence reads: CASSYFGGLAAKNTEAFF. The CDR3 DNA sequence: TGTGCCAGCAGTTACTTCGGCGGTTTGGCAGCTAAGAACACTGAAGCTTTCTTT.

The chain uses TRBV7-2 and TRBJ2-1; D uncertain. The CDR3 contains 16 residues. The V gene's germline CDR1 is SGHTA and CDR2 FQGNSA. Trimming stripped 4 bases from V and 5 bases from J, with 18 bases between. The CDR3 region is CASSSGAPTPNNEQFF. CDR3 nucleotide sequence: TGTGCCAGCAGCTCAGGTGCGCCTACCCCAAACAATGAGCAGTTCTTC. Drawing the rest from reference TRBV7-2 and TRBJ2-1, the complete variable domain is GAGVSQSPSNKVTEKGKDVELRCDPISGHTALYWYRQSLGQGLEFLIYFQGNSAPDKSGLPSDRFSAERTGGSVSTLTIQRTQQEDSAVYLCASSSGAPTPNNEQFFGPGTRLTVL.

The CDR3 protein is CASSSGTEPGNTIYF. The CDR3, as DNA: TGTGCCAGCAGCTCCGGGACAGAGCCTGGAAACACCATATATTTT. This chain uses TRBV11-1 with TRBJ1-3; TRBD1 matches 7 bases. Germline CDR1 SGHAT, CDR2 FQDESV (reference sequence). The CDR3 runs 15 residues. V lost 4 bases and J lost 2; bases outside the gene matches: 5.

V is TRBV10-3 and J is TRBJ1-3, with 10 bases matching TRBD1. From germline, CDR1 is ENHRY and CDR2 SYGVKD. J gave up 3 bases and V 5 bases, and 4 bases lay outside the gene matches. This CDR3 spans 15 amino acids. CDR3 residues: CAISRTGGDGNTIYF. For the CDR3, the DNA is TGTGCCATCAGTCGGACAGGGGGAGATGGAAACACCATATATTTT.

The chain is built from TRBV10-3 and TRBJ2-5; D uncertain. The CDR3 covers 13 residues. Germline CDR1 reads ENHRY; CDR2 reads SYGVKD. The V and J ends lost 7 bases and 3 bases respectively, with 12 bases between them. Here the CDR3 DNA reads TGTGCCATCAAAATCCCCGAGGAAGAGACCCAGTACTTC. Protein sequence: CAIKIPEEETQYF.

About this clone itself: One end of the junction fails to match germline, which may point to a read error. The rearrangement uses TRBV7-3 and TRBJ2-1, with 7 bases lining up with TRBD1. Germline V gives CDR1 SGHTA, CDR2 FQGTGA. The CDR3 has 15 amino acids. CDR3 DNA sequence: TGTGCCAGCAGCTTAAGTCCGGCCAGGGGGAATGAGCAATTCTTC. Its protein is CASSLSPARGNEQFF.

The J gene is TRBJ1-2, the V gene TRBV7-8; a possible D gene is TRBD1 (5 bases). The V end was cut by 1 base, the J end by 6 bases, with 9 bases between. Germline V gene sequence: CDR1 SGHVS, CDR2 FQNEAQ. This CDR3 contains 13 residues. The CDR3 DNA reads as TGTGCCAGCAGCTTAGTGGGGGAGGATGGCTACACCTTC. This sequence encodes CASSLVGEDGYTF. Full variable domain (rest looked up from reference TRBV7-8 and TRBJ1-2): GAGVSQSPRYKVAKRGQDVALRCDPISGHVSLFWYQQALGQGPEFLTYFQNEAQLDKSGLPSDRFFAERPEGSVSTLKIQRTQQEDSAVYLCASSLVGEDGYTFGSGTRLTVV.

The V and J genes are TRBV30 and TRBJ1-2; D is possibly TRBD1 (6 bases). Germline CDR1 is GTSNPN and CDR2 is SVGIG (reference sequence). CDR3 length: 13 residues. The V and J ends lost 2 bases and 6 bases respectively, with 13 bases between them. This CDR3 reads CAWSQGNENGYTF. DNA for the CDR3: TGTGCCTGGAGTCAGGGGAATGAAAATGGCTACACCTTC.

This clone has only a few counts. This rearrangement joins TRBV7-9 to TRBJ2-1; D remains ambiguous. The ends were cut back, 1 base at V and 10 bases at J, with 11 bases in the middle. The CDR3 runs 13 residues. From germline, CDR1 is SEHNR and CDR2 FQNEAQ (reference sequence). The chain's CDR3 is CASSLDWAEEQFF. The CDR3 DNA sequence: TGTGCCAGCAGCTTAGATTGGGCAGAGGAGCAGTTCTTC.

In its sample, this clone was seen a few times. This chain connects TRBV2 to TRBJ2-7; TRBD2 aligns across 8 bases. CDR1 is SNHLY, CDR2 FYNNEI, per germline. The CDR3 covers 16 residues. The trim removed 4 bases at V and 1 base at J, leaving 9 bases unmatched. CDR3 DNA: TGTGCCAGCAGTGCTGTAGCGGGGAGGATGTCCTACGAGCAGTACTTC. It codes for CASSAVAGRMSYEQYF.

The chain employs TRBV7-2 and TRBJ2-1, with D tentatively TRBD1 (6 bases). With 3 bases removed from V and 2 bases from J, the gap between germline ends came to 11 bases. This CDR3 comprises 15 residues. Per the germline V gene, CDR1 is SGHTA and CDR2 is FQGNSA. The CDR3 is CASSFGTGTYNEQFF. Here the CDR3 DNA reads TGTGCCAGCAGCTTTGGTACAGGGACCTACAATGAGCAGTTCTTC.

Note on this clone: The sample has other DNA sequences that encode this CDR3 too. The J gene is TRBJ1-1, the V gene TRBV29-1, with D maybe TRBD1 (6 bases). V lost 3 bases, J lost 4 bases, and 12 bases lay in between. This CDR3 comprises 13 residues. From germline, CDR1 is SQVTM and CDR2 ANQGSEA. This CDR3 is CSVDRGLGTEAFF. CDR3 in DNA: TGCAGCGTTGACAGGGGATTGGGCACTGAAGCTTTCTTT.

The chain links TRBV4-3 to TRBJ2-3; 14 nucleotides agree with TRBD2. Germline assignment: CDR1 LGHNA and CDR2 YSLEER. V was clipped by 4 bases and J by 0 bases; unmatched bases: 6. The CDR3 has 18 amino acids. CDR3 region: CASSRRLAGGLSTDTQYF. The CDR3 DNA sequence: TGCGCCAGCAGCCGCCGACTAGCGGGGGGGCTAAGCACAGATACGCAGTATTTT.

This chain joins TRBV5-8 and TRBJ1-2; weak D call: TRBD1 (6 bases). The CDR3 runs to 15 residues. Germline assignment: CDR1 SGHTS and CDR2 YDEGEE. V lost 4 bases, J lost 4 bases, and 17 bases lay in between. This CDR3 reads CASSLLPTGSYGYTF. As DNA, the CDR3 is TGTGCCAGCAGCCTCCTCCCGACAGGAAGCTATGGCTACACCTTC. Based on the CDR3 plus reference TRBV5-8 and TRBJ1-2, the full variable domain is EAGVTQSPTHLIKTRGQQATLRCSPISGHTSVYWYQQALGLGLQFLLWYDEGEERNRGNFPPRFSGRQFPNYSSELNVNALELEDSALYLCASSLLPTGSYGYTFGSGTRLTVV.

The chain has TRBV6-6 and TRBJ2-5; TRBD1 matches at 10 bases. The CDR3 runs to 12 residues. Germline assignment: CDR1 MNHNY and CDR2 SVGAGI (reference sequence). The V gene end was trimmed by 9 bases and the J gene end by 5 bases; junction bases not matched to a gene: 3. Here the CDR3 reads CASRQGAETQYF. The CDR3 coding sequence is TGTGCCAGTAGACAGGGGGCCGAGACCCAGTACTTC.

The chain links TRBV7-2 to TRBJ1-1; D perhaps matches TRBD1 (6 bases). Per the germline V gene, CDR1 is SGHTA and CDR2 is FQGNSA. The V end lost 5 bases, the J end lost 3 bases, and 13 bases lay between the germline ends. This CDR3 comprises 14 residues. The DNA of the CDR3 is TGTGCCAGCAGCCCCTGGACAGACCACACTGAAGCTTTCTTT. It is translated as CASSPWTDHTEAFF. Together with reference TRBV7-2 and TRBJ1-1, the CDR3 gives the full variable domain: GAGVSQSPSNKVTEKGKDVELRCDPISGHTALYWYRQSLGQGLEFLIYFQGNSAPDKSGLPSDRFSAERTGGSVSTLTIQRTQQEDSAVYLCASSPWTDHTEAFFGQGTRLTVV.